This T cell receptor (beta chain) emerged from a study of blood T cell repertoires in COVID-19. Source study methods: Using reference gene primer amplification, nucleated cell counts were estimated. Here immunoSEQ multiplex PCR was the method, and the copy in TCRdb shows in-frame clones only, minus some. V, J and clone size are taken as reported in that table, and D and trimming were inferred from the DNA itself. The sample records 310,000 or so clones, around 90% being singletons. This CDR3 comprises 17 residues. The V gene end was trimmed by 4 bases and the J gene end by 7 bases; junction bases not matched to a gene: 12.

The sequencing input was PBMCs or T cells enriched from blood (not recorded which). The chain combines TRBV5-3 with TRBJ2-1; 12 bases map to TRBD2. TRBV5-3 qualifies as an ORF whose function is uncertain. This sequence was found in a woman in her twenties or thirties who had recovered from COVID-19. CDR3: CARSLWFLAGGPNEQFF. The CDR3 DNA sequence: TGTGCCAGAAGCCTATGGTTTCTAGCGGGAGGGCCTAATGAGCAGTTCTTC.